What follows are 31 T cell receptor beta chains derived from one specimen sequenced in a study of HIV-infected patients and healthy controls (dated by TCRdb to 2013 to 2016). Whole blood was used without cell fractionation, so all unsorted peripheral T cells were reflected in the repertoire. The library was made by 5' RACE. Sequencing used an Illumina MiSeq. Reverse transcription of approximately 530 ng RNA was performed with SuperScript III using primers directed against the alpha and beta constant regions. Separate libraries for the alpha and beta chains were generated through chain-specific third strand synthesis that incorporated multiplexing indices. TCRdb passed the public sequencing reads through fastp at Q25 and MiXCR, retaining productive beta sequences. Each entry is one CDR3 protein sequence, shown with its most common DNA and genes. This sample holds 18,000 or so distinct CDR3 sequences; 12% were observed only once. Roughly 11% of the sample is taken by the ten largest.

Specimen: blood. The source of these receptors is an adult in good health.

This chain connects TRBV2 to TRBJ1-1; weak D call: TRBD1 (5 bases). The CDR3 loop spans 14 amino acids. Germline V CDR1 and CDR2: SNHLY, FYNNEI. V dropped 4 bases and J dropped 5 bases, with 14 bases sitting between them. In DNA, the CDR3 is TGTGCCAGCAGTGGTTCAGGGAGAGGGACTGAAGCTTTCTTT. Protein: CASSGSGRGTEAFF.

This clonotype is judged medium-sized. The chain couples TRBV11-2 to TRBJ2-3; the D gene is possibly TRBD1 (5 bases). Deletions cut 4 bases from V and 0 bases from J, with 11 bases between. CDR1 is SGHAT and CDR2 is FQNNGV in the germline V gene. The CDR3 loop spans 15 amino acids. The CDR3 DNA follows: TGTGCCAGCAGCTCATATCACAGGAGCACAGATACGCAGTATTTT. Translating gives CASSSYHRSTDTQYF.

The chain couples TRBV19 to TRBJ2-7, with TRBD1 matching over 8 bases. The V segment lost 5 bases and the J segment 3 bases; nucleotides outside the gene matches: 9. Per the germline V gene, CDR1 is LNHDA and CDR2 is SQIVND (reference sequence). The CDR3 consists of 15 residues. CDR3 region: CASSPDRGPNYEQYF. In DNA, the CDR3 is TGTGCCAGTAGTCCCGACAGGGGTCCCAACTACGAGCAGTACTTC.

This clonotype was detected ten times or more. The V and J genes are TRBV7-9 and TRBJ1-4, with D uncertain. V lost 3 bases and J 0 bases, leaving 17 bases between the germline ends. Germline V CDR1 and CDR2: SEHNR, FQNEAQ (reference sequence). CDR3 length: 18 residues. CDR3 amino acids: CASSFVVSLAATNEKLFF. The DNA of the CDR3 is TGTGCCAGCAGCTTTGTCGTCTCCCTTGCTGCAACTAATGAAAAACTGTTTTTT.

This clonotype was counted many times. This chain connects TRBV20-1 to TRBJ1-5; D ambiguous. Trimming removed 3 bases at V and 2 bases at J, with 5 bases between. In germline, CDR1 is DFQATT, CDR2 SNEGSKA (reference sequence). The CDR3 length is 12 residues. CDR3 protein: CSASTGNQPQHF. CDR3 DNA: TGCAGTGCTAGCACTGGCAATCAGCCCCAGCATTTT.

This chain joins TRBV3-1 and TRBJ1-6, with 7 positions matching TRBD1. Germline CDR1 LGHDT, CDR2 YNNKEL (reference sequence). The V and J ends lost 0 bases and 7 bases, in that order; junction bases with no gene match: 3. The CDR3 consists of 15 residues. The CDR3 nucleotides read TGTGCCAGCAGCCAAGAGACAGGGTGGAATTCACCCCTCCACTTT. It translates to CASSQETGWNSPLHF.

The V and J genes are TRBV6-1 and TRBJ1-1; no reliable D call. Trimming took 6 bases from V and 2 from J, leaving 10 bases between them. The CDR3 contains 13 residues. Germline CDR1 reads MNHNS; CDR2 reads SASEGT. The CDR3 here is CASRDGSNTEAFF. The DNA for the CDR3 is TGTGCCAGCAGGGACGGGAGTAACACTGAAGCTTTCTTT.

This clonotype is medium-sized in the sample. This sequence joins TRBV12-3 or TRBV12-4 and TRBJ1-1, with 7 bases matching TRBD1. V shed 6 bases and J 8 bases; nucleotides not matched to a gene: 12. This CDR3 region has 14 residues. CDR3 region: CASRLSGWGQEAFF. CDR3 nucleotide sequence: TGTGCCAGCAGACTTTCGGGGTGGGGACAGGAAGCTTTCTTT.

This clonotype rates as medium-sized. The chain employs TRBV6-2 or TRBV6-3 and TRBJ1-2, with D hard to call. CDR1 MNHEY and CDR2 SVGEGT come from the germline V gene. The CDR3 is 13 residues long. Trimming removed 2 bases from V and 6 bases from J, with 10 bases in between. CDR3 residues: CASSYTERDGYTF. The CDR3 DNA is TGTGCCAGCAGTTACACGGAACGAGATGGCTACACCTTC.

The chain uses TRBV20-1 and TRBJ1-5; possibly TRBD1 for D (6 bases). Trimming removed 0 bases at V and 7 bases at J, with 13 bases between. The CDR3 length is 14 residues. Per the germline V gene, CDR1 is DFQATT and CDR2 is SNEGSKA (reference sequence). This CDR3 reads CSAREARGEQPQHF. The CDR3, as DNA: TGCAGTGCTAGAGAAGCCAGGGGTGAACAGCCCCAGCATTTT.

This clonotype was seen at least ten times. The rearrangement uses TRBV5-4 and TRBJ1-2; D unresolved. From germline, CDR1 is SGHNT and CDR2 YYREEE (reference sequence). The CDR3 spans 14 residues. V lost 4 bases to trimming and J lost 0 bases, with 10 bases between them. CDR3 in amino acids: CASSPGGTNYGYTF. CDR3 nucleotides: TGTGCCAGCAGCCCCGGCGGAACTAACTATGGCTACACCTTC.

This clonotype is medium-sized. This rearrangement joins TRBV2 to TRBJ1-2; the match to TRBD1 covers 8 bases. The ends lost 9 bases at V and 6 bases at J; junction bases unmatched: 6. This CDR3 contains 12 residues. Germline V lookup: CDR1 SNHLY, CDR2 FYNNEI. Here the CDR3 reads CARGRTGHGYTF. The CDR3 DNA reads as TGTGCCAGGGGGAGGACAGGGCATGGCTACACCTTC.

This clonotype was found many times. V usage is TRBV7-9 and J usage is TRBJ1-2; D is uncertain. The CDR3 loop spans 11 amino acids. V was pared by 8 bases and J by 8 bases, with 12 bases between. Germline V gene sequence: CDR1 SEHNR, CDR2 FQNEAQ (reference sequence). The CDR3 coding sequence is TGTGCCAGCGGCTACGATGGCGGCTACACCTTC. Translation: CASGYDGGYTF.

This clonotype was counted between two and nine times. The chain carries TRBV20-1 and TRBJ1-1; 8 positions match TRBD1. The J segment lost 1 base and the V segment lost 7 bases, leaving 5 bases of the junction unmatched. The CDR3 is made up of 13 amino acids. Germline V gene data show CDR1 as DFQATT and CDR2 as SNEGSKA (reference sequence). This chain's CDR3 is CSGKDRANTEAFF. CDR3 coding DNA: TGCAGTGGGAAGGACAGGGCGAACACTGAAGCTTTCTTT.

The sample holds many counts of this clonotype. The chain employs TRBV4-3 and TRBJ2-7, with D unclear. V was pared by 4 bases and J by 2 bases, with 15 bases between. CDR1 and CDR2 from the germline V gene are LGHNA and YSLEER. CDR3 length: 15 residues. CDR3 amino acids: CASSRDRTAPYEQYF. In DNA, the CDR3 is TGCGCCAGCAGCCGTGATAGGACCGCACCCTACGAGCAGTACTTC.

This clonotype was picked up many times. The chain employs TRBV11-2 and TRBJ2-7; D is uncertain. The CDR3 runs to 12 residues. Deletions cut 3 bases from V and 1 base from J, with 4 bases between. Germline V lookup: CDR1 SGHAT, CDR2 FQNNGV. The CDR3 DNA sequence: TGTGCCAGCAGCTTCAGTTCCTACGAGCAGTACTTC. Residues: CASSFSSYEQYF.

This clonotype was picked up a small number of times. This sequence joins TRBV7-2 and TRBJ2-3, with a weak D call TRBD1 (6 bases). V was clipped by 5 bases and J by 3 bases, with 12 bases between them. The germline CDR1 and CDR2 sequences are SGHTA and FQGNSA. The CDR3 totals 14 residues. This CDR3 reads CASSGRTATDTQYF. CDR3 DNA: TGTGCCAGCAGCGGAAGGACAGCAACAGATACGCAGTATTTT.

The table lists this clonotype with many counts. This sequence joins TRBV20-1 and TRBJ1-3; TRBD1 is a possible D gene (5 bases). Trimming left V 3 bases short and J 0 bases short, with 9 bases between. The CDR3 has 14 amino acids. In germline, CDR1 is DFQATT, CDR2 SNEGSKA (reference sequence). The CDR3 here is CSASPGYSGNTIYF. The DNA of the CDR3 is TGCAGTGCTAGCCCAGGGTACTCTGGAAACACCATATATTTT.

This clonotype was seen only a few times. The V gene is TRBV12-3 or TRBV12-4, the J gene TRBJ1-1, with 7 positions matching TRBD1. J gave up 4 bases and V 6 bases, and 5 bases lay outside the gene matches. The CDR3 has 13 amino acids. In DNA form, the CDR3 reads TGTGCCAGCAGGAGACAGGGCTTCACTGAAGCTTTCTTT. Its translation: CASRRQGFTEAFF.

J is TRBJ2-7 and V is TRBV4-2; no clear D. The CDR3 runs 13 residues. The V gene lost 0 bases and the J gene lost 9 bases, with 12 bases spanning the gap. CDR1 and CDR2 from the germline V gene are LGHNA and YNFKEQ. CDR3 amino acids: CASSQDSPLGQYF. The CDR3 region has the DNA TGTGCCAGCAGCCAAGACTCCCCACTTGGGCAGTACTTC.

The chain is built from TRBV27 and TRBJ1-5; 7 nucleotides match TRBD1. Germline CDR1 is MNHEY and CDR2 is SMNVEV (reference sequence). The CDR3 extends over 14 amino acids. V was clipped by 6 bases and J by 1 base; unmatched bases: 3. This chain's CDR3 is CASSRGFSNQPQHF. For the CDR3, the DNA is TGTGCCAGCAGCAGGGGGTTCAGCAATCAGCCCCAGCATTTT.

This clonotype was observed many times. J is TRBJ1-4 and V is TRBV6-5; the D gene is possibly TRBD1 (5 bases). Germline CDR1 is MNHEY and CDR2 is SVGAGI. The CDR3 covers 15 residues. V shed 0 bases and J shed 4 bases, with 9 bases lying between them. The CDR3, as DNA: TGTGCCAGCAGTTACTCCCGACAGTTTAATGAAAAACTGTTTTTT. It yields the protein CASSYSRQFNEKLFF.

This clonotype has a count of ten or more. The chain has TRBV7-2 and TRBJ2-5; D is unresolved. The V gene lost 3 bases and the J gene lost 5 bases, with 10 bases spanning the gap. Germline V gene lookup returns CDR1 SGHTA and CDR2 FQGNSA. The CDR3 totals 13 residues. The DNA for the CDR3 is TGTGCCAGCAGCTTTGAGCCGTTGGAGACCCAGTACTTC. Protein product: CASSFEPLETQYF.

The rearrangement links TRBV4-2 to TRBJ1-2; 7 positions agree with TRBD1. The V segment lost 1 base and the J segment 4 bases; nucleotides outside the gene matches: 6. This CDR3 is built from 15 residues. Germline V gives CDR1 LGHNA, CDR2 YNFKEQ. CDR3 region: CASSQGQGGVYGYTF. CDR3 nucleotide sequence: TGTGCCAGCAGCCAAGGACAGGGTGGAGTCTATGGCTACACCTTC.

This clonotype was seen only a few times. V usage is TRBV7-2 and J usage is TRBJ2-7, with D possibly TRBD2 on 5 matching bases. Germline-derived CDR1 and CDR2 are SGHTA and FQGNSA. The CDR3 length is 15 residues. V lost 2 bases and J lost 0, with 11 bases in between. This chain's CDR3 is CASSLRGISSYEQYF. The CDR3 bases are TGTGCCAGCAGCTTAAGAGGGATTAGCTCCTACGAGCAGTACTTC.

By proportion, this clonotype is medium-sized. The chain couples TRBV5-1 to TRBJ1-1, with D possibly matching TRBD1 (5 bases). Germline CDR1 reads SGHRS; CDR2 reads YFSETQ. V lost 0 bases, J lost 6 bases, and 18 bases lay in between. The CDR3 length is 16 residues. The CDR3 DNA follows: TGCGCCAGCAGCTTGGCGCTGGCAGGGAGTTTCGCTGAAGCTTTCTTT. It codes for CASSLALAGSFAEAFF.

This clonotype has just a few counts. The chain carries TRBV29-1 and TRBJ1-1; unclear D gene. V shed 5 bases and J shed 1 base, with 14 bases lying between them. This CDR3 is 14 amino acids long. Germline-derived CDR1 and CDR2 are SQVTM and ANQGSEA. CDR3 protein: CSVRAGNPNTEAFF. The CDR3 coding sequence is TGCAGCGTTCGGGCCGGGAACCCGAACACTGAAGCTTTCTTT.

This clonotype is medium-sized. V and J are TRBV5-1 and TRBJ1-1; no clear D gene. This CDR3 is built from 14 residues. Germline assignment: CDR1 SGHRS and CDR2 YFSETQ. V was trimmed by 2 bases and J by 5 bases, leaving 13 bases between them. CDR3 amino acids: CASSLIGLGTEAFF. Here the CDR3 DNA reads TGCGCCAGCAGCTTAATAGGGCTGGGGACTGAAGCTTTCTTT.

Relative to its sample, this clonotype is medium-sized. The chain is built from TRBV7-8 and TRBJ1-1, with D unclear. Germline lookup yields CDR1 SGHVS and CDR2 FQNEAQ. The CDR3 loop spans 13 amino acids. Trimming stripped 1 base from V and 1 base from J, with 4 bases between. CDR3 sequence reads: CASSLGQNTEAFF. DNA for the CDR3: TGTGCCAGCAGCTTAGGGCAGAACACTGAAGCTTTCTTT.

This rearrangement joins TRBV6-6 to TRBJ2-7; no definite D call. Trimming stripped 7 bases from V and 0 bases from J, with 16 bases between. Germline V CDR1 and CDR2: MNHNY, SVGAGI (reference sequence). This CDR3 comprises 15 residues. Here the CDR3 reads CASTLTASLSYEQYF. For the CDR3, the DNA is TGTGCCAGCACTCTTACGGCGAGCCTCTCCTACGAGCAGTACTTC.

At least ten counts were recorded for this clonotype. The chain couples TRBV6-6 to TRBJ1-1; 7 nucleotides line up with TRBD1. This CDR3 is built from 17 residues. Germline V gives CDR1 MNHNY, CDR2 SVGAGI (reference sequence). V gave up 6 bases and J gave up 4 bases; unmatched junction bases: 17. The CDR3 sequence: CASSFGQVVLKGTEAFF. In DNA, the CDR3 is TGTGCCAGCAGCTTTGGACAGGTTGTTTTAAAGGGCACTGAAGCTTTCTTT.